The T cell receptor beta chain under discussion was sequenced for a study of OX40 agonist ivuxolimab in advanced cancers. This table comes from immunoSEQ multiplex PCR, and its TCRdb copy is limited to in-frame clones, with some not included. The sample yields over 30,000 clones, roughly 80% seen once. V dropped 3 bases and J dropped 6 bases, with 16 bases sitting between them. The germline CDR1 and CDR2 sequences are SGDLS and YYNGEE. CDR3 length: 15 residues. Sequences were derived from CD4+ or CD8+ T cells sorted from blood, sampled in a trial of the OX40 agonist ivuxolimab. The V gene is TRBV9, the J gene TRBJ2-1; D gene unclear. The clonotype originates from an adult with an advanced solid tumor such as melanoma, head and neck, liver or kidney cancer. Written as DNA, the CDR3 is TGTGCCAGCAGCGCGAGAGCAACCAGAGCCAATGAGCAGTTCTTC. Protein: CASSARATRANEQFF.